This T cell receptor (beta chain) was obtained from a study of blood T cell repertoires in COVID-19. Overall study: T cells, B-cell-depleted T cells, or PBMCs supplied cDNA or gDNA.

Libraries were prepared by immunoSEQ multiplex PCR; TCRdb keeps only in-frame clonotypes and omits some of them. Of around 230,000 clones in the sample, about 80% are singletons; the top ten hold about 9.5%. The length of the CDR3 is 16 residues. After removal of 5 bases from V and 3 bases from J, the junction contained 8 bases not matched to a gene. Germline V gives CDR1 KGHSH, CDR2 LQKENI. Sequencing was performed on peripheral blood. The sequence came from a woman older than 75 with acute or convalescent COVID-19. The rearrangement uses TRBV18 and TRBJ1-5, with 9 bases that match TRBD1. This chain's CDR3 is CASSEQGAFNNQPQHF. CDR3 DNA sequence: TGTGCCAGCTCAGAACAGGGGGCATTTAACAATCAGCCCCAGCATTTT.